This T cell receptor beta chain was sequenced during a study of blood T cell repertoires in COVID-19. Study at large: COVID-19 samples, acute and convalescent, were from the United States, Italy and Spain.

Germline loops: CDR1 SGHDT, CDR2 YYEEEE. Trimming left V 0 bases short and J 1 base short, with 11 bases between. This CDR3 spans 16 amino acids. Profiling relied on immunoSEQ multiplex PCR, and the TCRdb table lists in-frame clones only, not all of them. This sample yields roughly 160,000 clones, of which 81% are seen a single time; about 5.3% belongs to the top ten. This clonotype was obtained from a middle-aged woman with acute COVID-19. V gene TRBV5-6 combines with J gene TRBJ1-5, with D possibly TRBD1 on 6 matching bases. The sample comprised PBMCs or T cells enriched from blood (not recorded which). For the CDR3, the DNA is TGTGCCAGCAGCTTGGGTAAGGGGGTAAGCAATCAGCCCCAGCATTTT. As protein: CASSLGKGVSNQPQHF.